This T cell receptor (beta chain) originates from a study of T cell responses to AZD1222 COVID-19 vaccine. For this clone: Its antigen remains unknown.

There are 15 residues in the CDR3. Germline V gene data show CDR1 as MNHEY and CDR2 as SVGAGI. V lost 10 bases to trimming and J lost 5 bases, with 23 bases between them. This table comes from immunoSEQ multiplex PCR, and its TCRdb copy is limited to in-frame clones, with some not included. The table has about 100,000 clones, approximately 91% seen once; the top ten hold roughly 1.7%. General study results and limits: Within unmutated variant regions lay the reported targets of nearly half of spike-specific TCRs. With dominance at 160-218 and 743-854, vaccine-associated CD4 TCRs spanned spike.

The chain couples TRBV6-5 to TRBJ1-2, with a possible D match to TRBD1 (5 bases). Specimen: peripheral blood, collected on day 0 of AZD1222 vaccination. This sequence originates from an adult in good health. The CDR3 region is CATLVTLGTTYGYTF. In nucleotides, the CDR3 is TGTGCCACCCTAGTTACATTAGGGACGACTTATGGCTACACCTTC.